The subject of this entry is one T cell receptor (beta chain). Its antigen remains unidentified. Repertoires were generated with immunoSEQ multiplex PCR, while TCRdb's copy carries only in-frame clones and drops some. Of 1.4 million to 1.5 million clones listed, 95% to 97% were seen once; the top ten hold approximately 1.1%. This sample was included in a study of shared clonotypes between healthy human individuals. Study-wide background: Per-donor plates numbered three CD4 naive, three CD4 memory, two CD8 naive and one CD8 memory.

Study-level findings and limits: Against clonotypes common to all four donors, non-shared ones had lower generation probabilities. Clonotype sharing levels among donors were expected to vary with sequencing depth.

CDR3 length: 15 amino acids. Germline values: CDR1 SNHLY, CDR2 FYNNEI. V was cut by 2 bases and J by 0 bases, with 11 bases left in between. This receptor was taken from a man in his thirties or forties in good health. Sequencing input: naive CD4+ T cells sorted from blood. Subset reported: CD45RA+ positively selected. The rearrangement links TRBV2 to TRBJ2-7, with D hard to call. Here the CDR3 DNA reads TGTGCCAGCAGTGAAATAGTCTTGAGCTCCTACGAGCAGTACTTC. This gives the protein CASSEIVLSSYEQYF.